A single TCR beta chain is shown here with its context. This CDR3 has 13 amino acids. The V end was cut by 3 bases, the J end by 8 bases, with 10 bases between. Germline lookup yields CDR1 MNHEY and CDR2 SMNVEV (reference sequence). Time point reported: blood 4 weeks post-SBRT, at nephrectomy. The treatment denotes: 15 Gy SBRT to primary tumor, nephrectomy 4 weeks later. Clones were sequenced by immunoSEQ multiplex PCR, and TCRdb holds only the in-frame ones, with some missing. The repertoire holds about 170,000 clones, with 88% as singletons. The data originate from a study of radiation and T cells in renal cell carcinoma.

Material: blood, obtained from a patient whose treatment included radiotherapy and nephrectomy. The chain carries TRBV27 and TRBJ1-4, with D perhaps TRBD1 (5 bases). This clonotype was obtained from a woman in her fifties or sixties with renal cell carcinoma. The CDR3 DNA is TGTGCCAGCAGTTTCCAGGGTTACGAAAAACTGTTTTTT. Its translation: CASSFQGYEKLFF.